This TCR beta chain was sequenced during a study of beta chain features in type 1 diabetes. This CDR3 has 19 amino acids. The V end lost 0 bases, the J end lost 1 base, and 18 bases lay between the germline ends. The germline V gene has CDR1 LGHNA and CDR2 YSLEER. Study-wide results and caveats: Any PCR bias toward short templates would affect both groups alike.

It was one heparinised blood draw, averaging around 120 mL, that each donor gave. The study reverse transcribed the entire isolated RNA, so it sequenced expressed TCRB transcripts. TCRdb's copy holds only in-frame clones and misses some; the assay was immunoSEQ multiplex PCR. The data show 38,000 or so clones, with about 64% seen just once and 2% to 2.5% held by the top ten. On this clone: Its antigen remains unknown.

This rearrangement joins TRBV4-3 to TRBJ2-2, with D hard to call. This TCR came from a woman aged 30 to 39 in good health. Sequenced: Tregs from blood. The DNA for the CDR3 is TGCGCCAGCAGCCAAGAGGAAACGTTCTACGGCGGGAACACCGGGGAGCTGTTTTTT. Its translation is CASSQEETFYGGNTGELFF.